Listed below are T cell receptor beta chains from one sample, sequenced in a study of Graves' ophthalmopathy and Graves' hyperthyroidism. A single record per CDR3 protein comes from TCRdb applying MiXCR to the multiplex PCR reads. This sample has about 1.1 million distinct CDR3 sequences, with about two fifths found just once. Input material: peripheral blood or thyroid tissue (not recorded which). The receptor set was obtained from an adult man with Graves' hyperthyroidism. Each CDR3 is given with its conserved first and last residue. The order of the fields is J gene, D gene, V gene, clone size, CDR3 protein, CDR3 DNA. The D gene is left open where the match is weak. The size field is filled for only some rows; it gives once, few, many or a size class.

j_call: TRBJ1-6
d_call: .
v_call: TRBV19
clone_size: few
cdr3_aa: CASSMSRGGSSYNSPLHF
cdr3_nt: TGTGCCAGTAGTATGAGCAGGGGAGGATCCTCCTATAATTCACCCCTCCACTTT

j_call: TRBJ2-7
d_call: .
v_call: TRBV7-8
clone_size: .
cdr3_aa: CASSLDLKQYF
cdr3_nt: TGTGCCAGCAGCTTAGATTTGAAACAGTACTTC

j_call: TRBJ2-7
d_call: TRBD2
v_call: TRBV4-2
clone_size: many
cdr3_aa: CASSGTSGGDEQYF
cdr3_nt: TGTGCCAGCAGCGGGACTAGCGGAGGGGACGAGCAGTACTTC

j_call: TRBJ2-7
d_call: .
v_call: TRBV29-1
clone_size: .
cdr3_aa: CSVAQGVAGSYEQYF
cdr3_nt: TGCAGCGTCGCGCAGGGGGTTGCGGGGAGCTACGAGCAGTACTTC

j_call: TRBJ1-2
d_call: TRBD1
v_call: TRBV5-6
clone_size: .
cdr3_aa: CASSLAAGGGYGYTF
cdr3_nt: TGTGCCAGCAGCTTGGCGGCAGGGGGAGGTTATGGCTACACCTTC

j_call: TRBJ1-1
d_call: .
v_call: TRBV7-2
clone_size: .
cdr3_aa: CASTEEDEAFF
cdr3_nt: TGTGCCAGCACGGAGGAGGATGAAGCTTTCTTT

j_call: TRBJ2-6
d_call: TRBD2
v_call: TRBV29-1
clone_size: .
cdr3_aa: CSVDVRGGAYVLTF
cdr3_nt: TGCAGCGTTGATGTTCGGGGGGGTGCCTACGTCCTGACTTTC

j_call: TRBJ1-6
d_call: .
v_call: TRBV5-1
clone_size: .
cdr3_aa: CASSLETGGHGSPLHF
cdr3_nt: TGCGCCAGCAGCTTGGAGACGGGCGGCCACGGTTCACCCCTCCACTTT

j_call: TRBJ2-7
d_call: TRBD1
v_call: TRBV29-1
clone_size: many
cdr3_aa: CSVETGSSAYEQYF
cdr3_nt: TGCAGCGTAGAGACAGGGTCATCAGCCTACGAGCAGTACTTC

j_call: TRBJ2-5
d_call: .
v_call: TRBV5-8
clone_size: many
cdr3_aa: CASSGGTPYEAQYF
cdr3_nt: TGTGCCAGCAGCGGAGGGACTCCTTATGAGGCCCAGTACTTC

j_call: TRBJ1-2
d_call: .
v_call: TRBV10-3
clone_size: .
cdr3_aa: CAISEIRGGRGYTF
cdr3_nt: TGTGCCATCAGTGAGATCCGGGGAGGGCGAGGCTACACCTTC

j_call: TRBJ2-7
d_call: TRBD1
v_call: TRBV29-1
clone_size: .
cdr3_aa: CSAGTEFDYEQYF
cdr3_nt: TGCAGCGCCGGGACAGAGTTTGACTACGAGCAGTACTTC

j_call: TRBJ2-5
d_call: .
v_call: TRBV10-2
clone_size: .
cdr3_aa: CASSSGWESETQYF
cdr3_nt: TGCGCCAGCAGTTCGGGGTGGGAGTCAGAGACCCAGTACTTC

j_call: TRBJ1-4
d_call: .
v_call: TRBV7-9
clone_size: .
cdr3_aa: CASSLGSGILSATNEKLFF
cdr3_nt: TGTGCCAGCAGCTTAGGGAGTGGTATCCTATCGGCAACTAATGAAAAACTGTTTTTT

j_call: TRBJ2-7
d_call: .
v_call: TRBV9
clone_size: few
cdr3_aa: CASSVDAGAEQYF
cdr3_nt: TGTGCCAGCAGCGTTGACGCAGGGGCCGAGCAGTACTTC

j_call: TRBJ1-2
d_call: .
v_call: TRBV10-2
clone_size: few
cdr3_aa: CASSPQGYYGYTF
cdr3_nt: TGTGCCAGCAGTCCACAGGGATACTATGGCTACACCTTC

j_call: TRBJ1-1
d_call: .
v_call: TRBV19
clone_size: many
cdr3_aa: CASSIGSMNTEAFF
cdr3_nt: TGTGCCAGTAGTATCGGCAGCATGAACACTGAAGCTTTCTTT

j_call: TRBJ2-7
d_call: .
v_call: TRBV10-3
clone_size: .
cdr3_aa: CAISFGGVSYEQYF
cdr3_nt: TGTGCCATCAGTTTCGGCGGCGTATCCTACGAGCAGTACTTC

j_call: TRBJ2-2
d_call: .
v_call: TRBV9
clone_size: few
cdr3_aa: CASSAEGGRTRAGGELFF
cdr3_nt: TGTGCCAGCAGCGCCGAGGGGGGACGGACGAGGGCCGGTGGGGAGCTGTTTTTT

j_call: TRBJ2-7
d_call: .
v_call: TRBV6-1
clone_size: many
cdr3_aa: CASTRQAYEQYF
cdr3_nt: TGTGCCAGCACCCGACAGGCCTACGAGCAGTACTTC

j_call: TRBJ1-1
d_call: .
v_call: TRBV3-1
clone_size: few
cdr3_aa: CASSQGEMNTEAFF
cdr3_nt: TGTGCCAGCAGCCAAGGGGAGATGAACACTGAAGCTTTCTTT

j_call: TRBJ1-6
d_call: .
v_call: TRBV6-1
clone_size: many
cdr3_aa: CASSEVGLGSPLHF
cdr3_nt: TGTGCCAGCAGTGAAGTGGGACTTGGGTCACCCCTCCACTTT

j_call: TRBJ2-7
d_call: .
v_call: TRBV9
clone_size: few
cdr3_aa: CASSPRGDLGYEQYF
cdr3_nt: TGTGCCAGCAGCCCCCGTGGCGATCTGGGGTACGAGCAGTACTTC

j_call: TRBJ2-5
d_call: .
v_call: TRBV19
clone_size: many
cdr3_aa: CASSDTGLGTQYF
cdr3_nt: TGTGCCAGTAGCGATACAGGGTTGGGGACCCAGTACTTC

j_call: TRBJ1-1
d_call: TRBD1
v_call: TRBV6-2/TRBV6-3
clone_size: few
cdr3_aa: CASTLTKGAPTEAFF
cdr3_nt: TGTGCCAGCACCCTTACGAAGGGGGCGCCCACTGAAGCTTTCTTT

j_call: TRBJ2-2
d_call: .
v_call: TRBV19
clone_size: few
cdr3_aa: CASSIVLQGTGELFF
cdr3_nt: TGTGCCAGTAGTATCGTCCTCCAGGGGACCGGGGAGCTGTTTTTT

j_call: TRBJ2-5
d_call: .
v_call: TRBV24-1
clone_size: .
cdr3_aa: CATSVLWGETQYF
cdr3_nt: TGTGCCACCAGCGTACTATGGGGGGAGACCCAGTACTTC

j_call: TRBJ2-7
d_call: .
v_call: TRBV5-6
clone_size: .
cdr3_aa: CASSLDRRSYEQYF
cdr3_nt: TGTGCCAGCAGCTTGGACAGAAGGTCTTACGAGCAGTACTTC

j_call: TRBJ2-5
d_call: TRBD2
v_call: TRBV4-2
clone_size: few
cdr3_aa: CASSQDPVSSGRVSETQYF
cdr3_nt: TGTGCCAGCAGCCAAGACCCCGTCTCTAGCGGGAGGGTCTCGGAGACCCAGTACTTC

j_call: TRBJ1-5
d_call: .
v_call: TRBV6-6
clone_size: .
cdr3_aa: CASSYSNSDEQPQHF
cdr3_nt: TGTGCCAGCAGTTACTCAAACAGCGACGAGCAGCCCCAGCATTTT

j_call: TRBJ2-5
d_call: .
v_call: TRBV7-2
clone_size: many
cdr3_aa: CASSLPAGGYQETQYF
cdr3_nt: TGTGCCAGCAGCCTGCCCGCGGGCGGGTACCAAGAGACCCAGTACTTC

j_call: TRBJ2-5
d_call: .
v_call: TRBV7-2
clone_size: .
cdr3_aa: CASSFDTEETQYF
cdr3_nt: TGTGCCAGCAGCTTTGACACTGAAGAGACCCAGTACTTC

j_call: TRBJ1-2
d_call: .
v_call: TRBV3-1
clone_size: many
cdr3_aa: CASSQEGRDYGYTF
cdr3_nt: TGTGCCAGCAGCCAGGAGGGAAGGGACTATGGCTACACCTTC

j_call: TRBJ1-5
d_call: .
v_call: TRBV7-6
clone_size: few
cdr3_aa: CASSSDYRESNQPQHF
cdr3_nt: TGTGCCAGCAGCTCCGATTACAGGGAAAGCAATCAGCCCCAGCATTTT

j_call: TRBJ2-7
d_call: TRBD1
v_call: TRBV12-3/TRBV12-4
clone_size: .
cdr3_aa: CASSSAGTAYYEQYF
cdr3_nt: TGTGCCAGCAGTTCGGCCGGGACAGCTTACTACGAGCAGTACTTC

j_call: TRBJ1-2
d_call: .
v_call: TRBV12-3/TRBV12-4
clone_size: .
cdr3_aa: CASSLYRQGDGYTF
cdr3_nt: TGTGCCAGCAGTTTGTATCGCCAGGGTGATGGCTACACCTTC

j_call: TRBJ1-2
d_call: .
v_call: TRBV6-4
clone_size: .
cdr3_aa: CASSQQVLGGYTF
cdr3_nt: TGTGCCAGCAGCCAACAGGTTTTGGGTGGCTACACCTTC

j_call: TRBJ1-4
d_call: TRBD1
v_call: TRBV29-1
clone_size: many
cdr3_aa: CSVSPGTANELLFF
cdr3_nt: TGCAGCGTATCTCCCGGGACAGCAAATGAGCTACTGTTTTTT

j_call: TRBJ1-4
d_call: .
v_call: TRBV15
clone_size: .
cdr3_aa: CATSGSDWGKLFF
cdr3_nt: TGTGCCACCAGCGGGTCAGACTGGGGAAAACTGTTTTTT

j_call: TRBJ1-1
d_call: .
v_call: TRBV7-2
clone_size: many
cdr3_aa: CASSLVGGLDTEAFF
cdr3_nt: TGTGCCAGCAGCTTAGTCGGAGGGTTGGACACTGAAGCTTTCTTT

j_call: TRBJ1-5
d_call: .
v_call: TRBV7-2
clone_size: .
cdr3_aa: CASSFRPGGSNQPQHF
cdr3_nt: TGTGCCAGCAGCTTTCGCCCGGGGGGTAGCAATCAGCCCCAGCATTTT

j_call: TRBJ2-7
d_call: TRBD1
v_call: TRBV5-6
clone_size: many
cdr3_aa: CASSLSGTGSHEQYF
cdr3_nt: TGTGCCAGCAGCTTGTCTGGGACAGGGTCCCACGAGCAGTACTTC